This TCR beta chain came from a study of beta chain features in type 1 diabetes. Study context: Sorted cells examined across all samples numbered around 100 million. Broader study findings: Within patients, naive, central memory and Treg TCRB repertoires seemed more similar than within healthy donors. Type 1 diabetes patients had moderately but significantly shorter TCRB CDR3s in all four CD4+ subsets.

Sequenced material consisted of expressed TCRB transcripts (all of the isolated RNA was reverse transcribed). Measured with immunoSEQ multiplex PCR; TCRdb has only the in-frame clones, and not every one. Seen here are 150,000 or so clones, roughly 65% observed once, and the top ten hold about 0.081%. Comment on this clone: Its specificity is unknown.

The CDR3 sequence is 15 residues long. Deletions cut 3 bases from V and 5 bases from J, with 16 bases between. CDR1 is SGHTA, CDR2 FQGNSA, per germline. Sequencing was performed on naive CD4+ T cells from blood. The source of this sequence is a man aged 25-40 years with type 1 diabetes. The chain uses TRBV7-2 and TRBJ2-5; tentative D call: TRBD2 (5 bases). The CDR3 region is CASSFSPGFGETQYF. CDR3 nucleotide sequence: TGTGCCAGCAGCTTCTCCCCGGGATTTGGGGAGACCCAGTACTTC.